The rows below give T cell receptor beta chains drawn from one sample of a study of T cells after yellow fever vaccination. TCRdb re-analysed the 5' RACE reads in MiXCR, keeping a single row per CDR3 protein. Among under 550,000 distinct CDR3 sequences, just over 20% were seen once, and the ten largest hold approximately 15%. The sample here was PBMCs, taken roughly 20 days after the first yellow fever vaccination. The receptors derive from a young man who received the YFV17D yellow fever vaccine. Each CDR3 is given with its conserved first and last residue. The D gene is left open where the match is weak. Clone sizes are given selectively: once, few, many, or a class where the clone is expanded.

D	J	V	size	CDR3	DNA
NA	TRBJ2-7	TRBV6-6	NA	CASSYNSRGEQYF	TGTGCCAGCAGTTACAACAGCCGCGGCGAGCAGTACTTC
TRBD1	TRBJ1-2	TRBV20-1	few	CSAPLTGSYGYTF	TGCAGTGCTCCGCTGACAGGGAGCTATGGCTACACCTTC
NA	TRBJ2-3	TRBV11-2	NA	CASSLVVPTTDTQYF	TGTGCCAGCAGCTTAGTGGTCCCTACCACAGATACGCAGTATTTT
NA	TRBJ2-1	TRBV4-3	NA	CASSQEGGGTYNEQFF	TGCGCCAGCAGCCAAGAGGGTGGGGGGACCTACAATGAGCAGTTCTTC
TRBD1	TRBJ2-2	TRBV7-2	few	CASRTGGGGELFF	TGTGCCAGCAGGACAGGGGGAGGCGGGGAGCTGTTTTTT
NA	TRBJ2-3	TRBV5-4	few	CASSLSGRNTDTQYF	TGTGCCAGCAGCTTGTCCGGGCGGAACACAGATACGCAGTATTTT
NA	TRBJ1-6	TRBV12-3/TRBV12-4	few	CASSAGLRLNSPLHF	TGTGCCAGCAGTGCCGGACTGCGTCTGAATTCACCCCTCCACTTT
TRBD1	TRBJ2-7	TRBV29-1	NA	CSVETGAPYEQYF	TGCAGCGTGGAAACAGGGGCCCCCTACGAGCAGTACTTC
NA	TRBJ1-5	TRBV15	few	CATSRVRGANQPQHF	TGTGCCACCAGCAGAGTGCGGGGAGCAAATCAGCCCCAGCATTTT
NA	TRBJ1-1	TRBV7-2	few	CASSWAVEAFF	TGTGCCAGCAGCTGGGCTGTTGAAGCTTTCTTT
TRBD1	TRBJ2-3	TRBV7-9	NA	CASDETGGTDTQYF	TGTGCCAGCGACGAGACAGGGGGCACAGATACGCAGTATTTT
NA	TRBJ1-5	TRBV20-1	NA	CSARIQYEQPQHF	TGCAGTGCTAGAATTCAATATGAACAGCCCCAGCATTTT
TRBD1	TRBJ2-5	TRBV6-2/TRBV6-3	NA	CASSPTGAVETQYF	TGTGCCAGCAGCCCGACAGGGGCGGTAGAGACCCAGTACTTC
NA	TRBJ1-5	TRBV6-5	few	CASGQGPTQPQHF	TGTGCCAGCGGGCAGGGGCCGACACAGCCCCAGCATTTT
NA	TRBJ2-7	TRBV7-9	NA	CASSHAGTTFSYEQYF	TGTGCCAGCAGTCACGCCGGGACAACGTTCTCCTACGAGCAGTACTTC
NA	TRBJ2-3	TRBV29-1	many	CSGIGRPDTQYF	TGCAGCGGGATAGGACGCCCAGATACGCAGTATTTT
NA	TRBJ2-2	TRBV11-2	few	CASSPRGWETGELFF	TGTGCCAGCAGCCCGCGGGGTTGGGAGACCGGGGAGCTGTTTTTT
NA	TRBJ2-3	TRBV5-1	few	CASGRGLGTDTQYF	TGCGCCAGCGGGAGGGGGTTAGGAACAGATACGCAGTATTTT
TRBD1	TRBJ2-7	TRBV4-3	NA	CASSPGTGERYEQYF	TGCGCCAGCAGCCCCGGGACAGGGGAACGCTACGAGCAGTACTTC
NA	TRBJ2-1	TRBV7-9	NA	CASSLVGAVNEQFF	TGTGCCAGCAGCTTAGTTGGAGCGGTCAATGAGCAGTTCTTC
NA	TRBJ1-3	TRBV20-1	few	CSANLRGENTIYF	TGCAGTGCTAACCTCCGGGGTGAAAACACCATATATTTT
TRBD2	TRBJ2-1	TRBV5-1	NA	CASSLASGGGSSYNEQFF	TGCGCCAGCAGCTTGGCCAGCGGGGGGGGTAGCTCCTACAATGAGCAGTTCTTC
NA	TRBJ1-5	TRBV20-1	few	CSAARGGGNQPQHF	TGCAGTGCGGCGAGAGGGGGTGGCAATCAGCCCCAGCATTTT
NA	TRBJ2-1	TRBV7-2	many	CASSFYNEQFF	TGTGCCAGCAGTTTCTACAATGAGCAGTTCTTC